This note documents a single TCR beta chain sequence. Its specific antigen is unknown. Qualities for individual bases were not recorded, and no much larger clone is one base off. This specimen comes from a study of shared clonotypes between healthy human individuals (dated by TCRdb to the early 2020s). Regarding the study in general: The cohort comprised two women and a few men aged 18 to 49 years. To estimate repertoire size and how much clonotypes are shared between individuals, the study performed deep sequencing of blood TCR repertoires from five healthy adults. Between about 0.8 and 8.9 billion PBMCs per donor were obtained by leukapheresis. To increase sequencing depth and limit assay-specific biases, TCR repertoire library preparation and sequencing were carried out by different laboratories using diverse techniques. For each donor, CD4 naive and CD4 memory were each run on three plates, CD8 naive on two plates, and CD8 memory on one plate.

Here is what the overall study found, with its caveats: Pairwise subsampling indicated that sequencing depth was expected to affect the degree of clonotype sharing among donors. Naive subsets generally had larger estimated clonotype richness than memory subsets did. Incomplete sequencing was indicated by rarefaction of sorted-subset datasets, despite the large sequencing depth. Sampling was restricted to blood, and TCR repertoires in tissues likely differ from the TCR repertoires found in blood. Sharing across a handful of donors was observed for about 5% of naive CD4, over 3% of naive CD8, 2% to 2.5% of memory CD4, and approximately 0.41% of memory CD8 clonotypes. Clonotypes shared by all four sorted-subset donors showed higher generation probabilities than non-shared clonotypes. Because the study included only a small number of donors, the genetic and exposure-history diversity represented was limited.

CD8 naive samples were obtained by positive selection for CCR7 among CD45RO-negative cells, yielding a CD45RA+CCR7+ population from which TemRA cells were excluded. The donors were healthy, HIV-negative adults with no recently reported acute infections or vaccinations. Only Caucasian adults living in Nashville, Tennessee, USA were represented among the donors. Blood was collected by leukapheresis, and PBMCs were isolated by Ficoll-Histopaque density gradient centrifugation and then cryopreserved in liquid nitrogen vapor phase. Analytical flow cytometry was used to check the purity and quantity of each magnetically sorted T cell population. Genomic DNA was isolated from every sorted fraction and measured by UV absorbance on a Nanodrop 2000c. Using the deep immunoSEQ assay, multiplex PCR amplified TCR CDR3 regions from genomic DNA. Genomic DNA extracted from each cell subset was distributed evenly over all wells of several immunoSEQ 96-well plates, and each plate served as one replicate. For sorted subsets, each replicate PCR was loaded with about 0.2 ug genomic DNA, equivalent to 30,000 or so T cell genomes. Purified libraries were measured with a Qubit 3.0 fluorometer, size-checked on a Bioanalyzer 2100, and measured again with the KAPA Library Quantification kit. Each immunoSEQ 96-well plate was sequenced on its own single-read 150-cycle Illumina NextSeq 550 flow cell. The study's processing was this. Because only junctional sequences without quality scores were contained in the immunoSEQ output, filtering matching that applied to full-length reads could not be performed. Sequences were annotated with PyIR, a Python wrapper for IgBLAST v1.9, using IMGT germline references to assign V/J genes and CDR3. Reads with weak V/J assignments (E-value above 1e-6), missing CDR3, stop codons, out-of-frame junctions, or ambiguous translated residues were removed. V3J clonotypes were defined as sequences sharing the same inferred V gene, J gene, and CDR3 amino acid sequence. Percentage overlap between repertoires was calculated by dividing the number of shared unique clonotypes by the size of the smaller repertoire. Repertoire richness was assessed with RTK rarefaction, the Chao1 estimator, and Recon v2.1 estimates of unobserved clonotypes. Generation probabilities were computed with OLGA for all TCRbeta clonotypes obtained by the gDNA method from four donors. Sourced from immuneACCESS, this table was stored by TCRdb with only in-frame sequences that have V and J called. A share of the clones is absent; for the studies checked, an unresolved V gene accounts for under half, and the remainder has no known explanation. That table furnishes V, J and clone size, whereas the DNA furnished D and trimming. A total of more than 2 million clones appear in this sample, 85% to 95% of them only once. The ten top clones hold roughly 1% of the sample.

The germline V gene (reference sequence) specifies SEHNR as CDR1 and FQNEAQ as CDR2. The CDR3 spans 14 residues, from the cysteine through the phenylalanine. The read is trimmed to its CDR3 DNA, 42 bases read in frame from base 1. V was cut back by 1 base and J by 4 bases, leaving a gap of 9 bases between them. This receptor was identified in a man aged 18 to 35 in good health. This chain is built from TRBV7-9 and TRBJ2-3, with an unclear D gene assignment. The sample was naive CD8+ T cells sorted from blood. Explained via the paper, the cell subset or site label denotes: CD45RA+CCR7+. The CDR3 in this case is CASSLVQDPDTQYF. The nucleotides read TGTGCCAGCAGCTTAGTCCAAGACCCAGATACGCAGTATTTT.